The next 9 T cell receptor beta chains were all read from a single sample in a study of cytomegalovirus exposure and HLA in healthy donors. Primers for the PCR totalled 60 Vbeta and 13 Jbeta. Produced via immunoSEQ multiplex PCR; TCRdb's table is partial and in-frame only. The sample contains around 120,000 clones, roughly 77% of which appear only once. Sequencing was carried out using PBMCs. The origin of the receptors is a woman aged 40 to 50 in good health and CMV-seropositive.

This CDR3 is CASSHSSGQGYEQYF. For the CDR3, the DNA is TGCGCCAGCAGTCATAGCTCGGGACAGGGCTACGAGCAGTACTTC. The chain recombines TRBV10-2 with TRBJ2-7; 9 bases map to TRBD1. V dropped 5 bases and J dropped 3; count of bases not matched to a gene: 8. Germline V gene data show CDR1 as WSHSY and CDR2 as SAAADI. This CDR3 is 15 amino acids long.

The V and J genes are TRBV5-4 and TRBJ2-1; 9 bases are a match to TRBD2. The junction had 13 bases not matched to a gene; V was cut back by 8 bases and J by 7 bases. CDR1 and CDR2 (germline): SGHNT, YYREEE (reference sequence). This CDR3 comprises 15 residues. Here the CDR3 DNA reads TGTGCCAGTAGCCCGGGAGCGGGAGGTTTGAATGAGCAGTTCTTC. Encoded protein: CASSPGAGGLNEQFF. Combining the CDR3 with reference TRBV5-4 and TRBJ2-1 gives the whole variable domain ETGVTQSPTHLIKTRGQQVTLRCSSQSGHNTVSWYQQALGQGPQFIFQYYREEENGRGNFPPRFSGLQFPNYSSELNVNALELDDSALYLCASSPGAGGLNEQFFGPGTRLTVL.

The chain links TRBV27 to TRBJ2-5, with no clear D. Trimming stripped 4 bases from V and 1 base from J, with 16 bases between. CDR3 length: 16 residues. Germline assignment: CDR1 MNHEY and CDR2 SMNVEV (reference sequence). The CDR3 nucleotides are TGTGCCAGCAGTTCCCGGGTCATTAGCACCCAAGAGACCCAGTACTTC. It specifies CASSSRVISTQETQYF.

The chain recombines TRBV7-9 with TRBJ1-1; 7 bases are shared with TRBD1. V dropped 10 bases and J dropped 7; count of bases not matched to a gene: 9. The CDR3 covers 12 residues. CDR1 and CDR2 (germline): SEHNR, FQNEAQ (reference sequence). CDR3 amino acids: CAIRAGQLEAFF. The CDR3 DNA sequence: TGTGCCATAAGGGCGGGACAGCTTGAAGCTTTCTTT.

The rearrangement joins TRBV7-6 to TRBJ1-1; weak D call: TRBD1 (6 bases). The germline V gene encodes CDR1 SGHVS and CDR2 FNYEAQ. The CDR3 extends over 14 amino acids. V was cut by 5 bases and J by 5 bases, with 15 bases left in between. The CDR3 DNA sequence: TGTGCCAGCAGCGTCGGGACACTCTTAACTGAAGCTTTCTTT. Translated, it gives CASSVGTLLTEAFF.

This clone has only one observation. The rearrangement joins TRBV30 to TRBJ1-1, with D possibly TRBD1 on 5 matching bases. The CDR3 contains 13 residues. Trimming left V 6 bases short and J 2 bases short, with 13 bases between. Germline V gives CDR1 GTSNPN, CDR2 SVGIG (reference sequence). The CDR3 region has the DNA TGTGCCTGTTCAGGGAGGAGAAACACTGAAGCTTTCTTT. It codes for CACSGRRNTEAFF.

The V call is TRBV6-5, the J call TRBJ2-7, with 8 bases identical to TRBD1. Germline V gene data show CDR1 as MNHEY and CDR2 as SVGAGI. The trim removed 6 bases at V and 1 base at J, leaving 2 bases unmatched. This CDR3 comprises 13 residues. CDR3 sequence reads: CASRGQVSYEQYF. Written as DNA, the CDR3 is TGTGCCAGCAGGGGACAGGTATCCTACGAGCAGTACTTC.

J is TRBJ1-6 and V is TRBV6-6; D remains ambiguous. V gave up 5 bases and J gave up 14 bases, with 13 bases separating them. The CDR3 runs to 12 residues. The germline V gene has CDR1 MNHNY and CDR2 SVGAGI (reference sequence). CDR3 sequence: CASSQTSSALHF. DNA for the CDR3: TGTGCCAGCAGTCAGACATCTTCTGCCCTCCACTTT.

This clone has just a few counts. This chain joins TRBV30 and TRBJ2-5; 7 bases match TRBD2. V lost 8 bases and J lost 7; bases outside the gene matches: 13. Germline V gives CDR1 GTSNPN, CDR2 SVGIG (reference sequence). The CDR3 is 13 amino acids. The CDR3 nucleotides read TGTGCCCAGCAATTAGGGACGGGGGGGACCCAGTACTTC. It yields the protein CAQQLGTGGTQYF.